The present T cell receptor beta chain was sequenced within a study of CD8 T cells in Susac syndrome. The authors reverse transcribed roughly 0.5 to 1 ug RNA with random hexamers. The TCR beta CDR3 was amplified by immunoSEQ multiplex PCR across 54 Vbeta, 13 Jbeta. TCRdb reanalysed the immunoSEQ multiplex PCR reads using MiXCR and keeps one entry per CDR3 protein. The sample holds about 250,000 distinct CDR3 sequences, about 93% seen once. TCR beta sequencing was performed on blood CD8+ and CD4+ T cells. With regard to this clonotype: The antigen is not known.

Trimming left V 2 bases short and J 4 bases short, with 7 bases between. The CDR3 totals 13 residues. Germline CDR1 reads KGHSH; CDR2 reads LQKENI. Broader study findings: The study's TCR sequencing and HLA analysis covered a relatively small number of individuals, and the study acknowledged this.

The TCR comes from a human donor with multiple sclerosis. The chain couples TRBV18 to TRBJ2-3; no clear D gene. Sample: CD4+ T cells from PBMCs. CDR3 nucleotide sequence: TGTGCCAGCTCACCAGAGTTCCCAGATACGCAGTATTTT. As protein: CASSPEFPDTQYF.